The 7 T cell receptor beta chains below all came from one sample that was sequenced in a study of T-cell reconstitution after alpha-beta-depleted transplantation in children. Preparation of the TCRbeta library was carried out with unique molecular identifiers. TCRdb independently ran MiXCR on the PCR reads; one entry per CDR3 protein. The sample has some 6,000 distinct CDR3 sequences; approximately 16% are singletons. Sequencing was performed on PBMCs, mostly from graft donor cells, taken 60 days after TCRalphabeta/CD19-depleted stem cell transplant. Every receptor here comes from a male patient younger than 18 who had a stem cell transplant for acute myeloid leukemia, so the T cells may come from the graft donor.

J is TRBJ2-5 and V is TRBV7-2; D is possibly TRBD1 (6 bases). Trimming cost V 3 bases and J 0 bases, with 8 bases left between them. The CDR3 totals 14 residues. The germline V gene has CDR1 SGHTA and CDR2 FQGNSA. The CDR3 bases are TGTGCCAGCAGCTTCTGGACAGACCAAGAGACCCAGTACTTC. It codes for CASSFWTDQETQYF.

V is TRBV15 and J is TRBJ1-4, with D possibly matching TRBD1 (5 bases). V lost 5 bases, J lost 0 bases, and 10 bases lay in between. Germline CDR1 and CDR2: LNHNV and YYDKDF (reference sequence). This CDR3 has 15 residues. CDR3 in amino acids: CATSVTDATNEKLFF. CDR3 coding DNA: TGTGCCACCAGCGTGACAGACGCAACTAATGAAAAACTGTTTTTT.

The V and J genes are TRBV5-1 and TRBJ1-3; perhaps TRBD1 as D (5 bases). From germline, CDR1 is SGHRS and CDR2 YFSETQ. Trimming cost V 4 bases and J 2 bases, with 10 bases left between them. The CDR3 loop spans 14 amino acids. The CDR3 region has the DNA TGCGCCAGCAGCGCTTCGGGGGCTGGAAACACCATATATTTT. Its translation: CASSASGAGNTIYF.

By frequency in the sample, this clonotype is medium-sized. This chain uses TRBV7-2 with TRBJ2-6, with a possible D match to TRBD1 (6 bases). Germline V CDR1 and CDR2: SGHTA, FQGNSA. The V end was cut by 1 base, the J end by 5 bases, with 12 bases between. This CDR3 comprises 16 residues. In DNA form, the CDR3 reads TGTGCCAGCAGCTTAGGGCAGGGGCAACGGGCCAACGTCCTGACTTTC. Encoded protein: CASSLGQGQRANVLTF. Drawing the rest from reference TRBV7-2 and TRBJ2-6, the complete variable domain is GAGVSQSPSNKVTEKGKDVELRCDPISGHTALYWYRQSLGQGLEFLIYFQGNSAPDKSGLPSDRFSAERTGGSVSTLTIQRTQQEDSAVYLCASSLGQGQRANVLTFGAGSRLTVL.

This clonotype was observed a few times. This sequence joins TRBV14 and TRBJ1-1, with TRBD1 identical over 7 bases. This CDR3 spans 16 amino acids. V trimming: 1 base; J trimming: 1 base; junction bases outside the gene matches: 6. In germline, CDR1 is SGHDN, CDR2 FVKESK. For the CDR3, the DNA is TGTGCCAGCAGCCAAGGGGGACAGCCTGGGAACACTGAAGCTTTCTTT. It yields the protein CASSQGGQPGNTEAFF.

The chain employs TRBV4-2 and TRBJ1-2; TRBD1 agrees at 10 bases. The germline gives CDR1 LGHNA, CDR2 YNFKEQ. There are 15 residues in the CDR3. V trimming: 0 bases; J trimming: 2 bases; junction bases outside the gene matches: 0. DNA for the CDR3: TGTGCCAGCAGCCAAGAGGACAGGGGGAACTATGGCTACACCTTC. Its protein is CASSQEDRGNYGYTF.

J is TRBJ2-5 and V is TRBV11-2; 9 bases are shared with TRBD2. The CDR3 totals 16 residues. V shed 4 bases, J shed 2 bases, and the junction held 8 bases outside the gene matches. The germline CDR1 and CDR2 sequences are SGHAT and FQNNGV. This CDR3 is CASSSLAGYIQETQYF. The CDR3 nucleotides are TGTGCCAGCAGCTCTCTAGCGGGGTATATACAAGAGACCCAGTACTTC.